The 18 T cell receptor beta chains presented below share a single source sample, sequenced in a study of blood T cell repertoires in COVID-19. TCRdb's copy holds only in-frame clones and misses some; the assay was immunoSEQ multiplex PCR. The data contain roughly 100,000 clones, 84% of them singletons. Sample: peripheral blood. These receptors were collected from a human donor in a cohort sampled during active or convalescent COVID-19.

Written as DNA, the CDR3 is TGCGCCAGCGGGACTCATAGCTCCTACGAGCAGTACTTC. Translating gives CASGTHSSYEQYF. The rearrangement joins TRBV5-1 to TRBJ2-7; TRBD2 might be the D (6 bases). Trimming took off 7 bases at V and 0 bases at J, with 11 bases between the two ends. Germline V CDR1 and CDR2: SGHRS, YFSETQ. The CDR3 is 13 residues long.

As DNA, the CDR3 is TGTGCCAGCGGCGGGACAGGGATGTACACTGAAGCTTTCTTT. As protein: CASGGTGMYTEAFF. The chain is built from TRBV2 and TRBJ1-1; 9 nucleotides match TRBD1. J was trimmed by 3 bases and V by 8 bases; bases with no gene match: 7. Germline V gene lookup returns CDR1 SNHLY and CDR2 FYNNEI. The CDR3 length is 14 residues.

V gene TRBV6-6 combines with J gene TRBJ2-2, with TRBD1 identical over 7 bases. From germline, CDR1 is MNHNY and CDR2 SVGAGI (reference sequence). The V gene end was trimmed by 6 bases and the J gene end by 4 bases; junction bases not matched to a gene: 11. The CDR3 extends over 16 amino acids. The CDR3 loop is CASSPPTGWGTGELFF. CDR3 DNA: TGTGCCAGCAGCCCCCCGACAGGGTGGGGCACCGGGGAGCTGTTTTTT.

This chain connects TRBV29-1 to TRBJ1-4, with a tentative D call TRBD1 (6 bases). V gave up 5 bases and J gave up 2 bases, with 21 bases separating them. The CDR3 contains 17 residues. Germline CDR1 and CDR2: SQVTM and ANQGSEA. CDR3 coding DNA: TGCAGCGTTTCTATTCTTCAGGGGTTAAGGACTAATGAAAAACTGTTTTTT. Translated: CSVSILQGLRTNEKLFF.

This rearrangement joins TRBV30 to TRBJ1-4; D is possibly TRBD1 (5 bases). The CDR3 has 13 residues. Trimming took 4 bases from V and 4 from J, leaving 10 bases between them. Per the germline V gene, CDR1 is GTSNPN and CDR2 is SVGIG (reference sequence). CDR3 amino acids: CAWTGFSNEKLFF. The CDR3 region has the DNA TGTGCCTGGACAGGGTTCAGTAATGAAAAACTGTTTTTT.

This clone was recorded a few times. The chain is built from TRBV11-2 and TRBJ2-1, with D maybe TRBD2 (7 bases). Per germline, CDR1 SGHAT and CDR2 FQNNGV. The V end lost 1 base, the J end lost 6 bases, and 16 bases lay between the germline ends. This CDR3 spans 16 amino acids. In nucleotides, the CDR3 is TGTGCCAGCAGCTTAGTATCGGGGGGCCGGGGCAATGAGCAGTTCTTC. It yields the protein CASSLVSGGRGNEQFF.

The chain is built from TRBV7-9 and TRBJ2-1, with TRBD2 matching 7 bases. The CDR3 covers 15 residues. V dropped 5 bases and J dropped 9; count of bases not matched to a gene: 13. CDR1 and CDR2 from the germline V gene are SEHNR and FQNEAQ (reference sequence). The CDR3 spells CASSTGRGIRGEQFF. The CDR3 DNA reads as TGTGCCAGCAGCACGGGGCGGGGGATTCGGGGTGAGCAGTTCTTC.

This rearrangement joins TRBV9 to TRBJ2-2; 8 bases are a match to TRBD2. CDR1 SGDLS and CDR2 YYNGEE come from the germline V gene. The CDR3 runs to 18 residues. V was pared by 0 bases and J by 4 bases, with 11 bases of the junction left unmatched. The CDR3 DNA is TGTGCCAGCAGCGTAGCCTCCTATGGTAGCGGGGCCACCGGGGAGCTGTTTTTT. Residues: CASSVASYGSGATGELFF. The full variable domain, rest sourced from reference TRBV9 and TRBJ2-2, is DSGVTQTPKHLITATGQRVTLRCSPRSGDLSVYWYQQSLDQGLQFLIQYYNGEERAKGNILERFSAQQFPDLHSELNLSSLELGDSALYFCASSVASYGSGATGELFFGEGSRLTVL.

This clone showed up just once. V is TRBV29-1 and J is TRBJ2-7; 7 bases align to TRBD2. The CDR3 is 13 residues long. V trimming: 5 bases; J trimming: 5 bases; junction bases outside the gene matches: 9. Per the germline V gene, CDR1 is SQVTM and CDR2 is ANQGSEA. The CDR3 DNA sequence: TGCAGCGTTCTCGAGGGAGGGAGCGACGAGCAGTACTTC. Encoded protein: CSVLEGGSDEQYF.

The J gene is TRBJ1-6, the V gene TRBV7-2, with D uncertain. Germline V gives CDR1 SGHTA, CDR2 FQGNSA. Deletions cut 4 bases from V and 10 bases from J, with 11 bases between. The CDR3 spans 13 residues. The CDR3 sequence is CASSYQVKSPLHF. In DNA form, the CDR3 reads TGTGCCAGCAGCTACCAGGTTAAATCACCCCTCCACTTT.

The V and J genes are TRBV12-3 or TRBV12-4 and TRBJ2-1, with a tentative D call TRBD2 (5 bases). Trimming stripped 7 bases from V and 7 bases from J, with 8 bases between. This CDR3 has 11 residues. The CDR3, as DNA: TGTGCCAGCACCCGGAGGAATGAGCAGTTCTTC. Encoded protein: CASTRRNEQFF.

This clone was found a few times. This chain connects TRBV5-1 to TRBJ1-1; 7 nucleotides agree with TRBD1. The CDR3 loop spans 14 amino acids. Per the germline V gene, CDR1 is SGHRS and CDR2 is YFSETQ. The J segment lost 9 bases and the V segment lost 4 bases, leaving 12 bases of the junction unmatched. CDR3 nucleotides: TGCGCCAGCAGCCACTCTACAGGGGAGGCCCAAGCTTTCTTT. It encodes CASSHSTGEAQAFF.

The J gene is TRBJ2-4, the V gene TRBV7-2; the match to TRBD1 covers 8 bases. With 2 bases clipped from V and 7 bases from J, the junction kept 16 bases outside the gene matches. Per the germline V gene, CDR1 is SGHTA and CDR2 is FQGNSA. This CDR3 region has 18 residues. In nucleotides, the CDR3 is TGTGCCAGCAGCTTATCCTCCTCAGGGGGCGGCGGGTCGAACATTCAGTACTTC. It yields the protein CASSLSSSGGGGSNIQYF.

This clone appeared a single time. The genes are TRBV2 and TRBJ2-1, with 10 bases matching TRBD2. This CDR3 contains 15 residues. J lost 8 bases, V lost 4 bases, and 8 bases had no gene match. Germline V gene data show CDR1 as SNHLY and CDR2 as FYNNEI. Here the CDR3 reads CASSVASGGGHEQFF. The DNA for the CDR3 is TGTGCCAGCAGTGTTGCTAGCGGGGGTGGTCATGAGCAGTTCTTC.

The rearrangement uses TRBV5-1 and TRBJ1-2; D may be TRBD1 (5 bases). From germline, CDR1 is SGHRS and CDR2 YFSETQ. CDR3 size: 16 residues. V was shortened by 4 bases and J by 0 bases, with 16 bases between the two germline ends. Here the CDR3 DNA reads TGCGCCAGCAGCCAAACGTTGGGGGGAGCTAACTATGGCTACACCTTC. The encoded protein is CASSQTLGGANYGYTF.

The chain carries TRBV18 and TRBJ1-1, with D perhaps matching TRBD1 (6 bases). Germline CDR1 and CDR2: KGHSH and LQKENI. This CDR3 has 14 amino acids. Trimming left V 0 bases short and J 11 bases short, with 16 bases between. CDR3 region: CASSPPQGRRIAFF. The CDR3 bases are TGTGCCAGCTCACCACCTCAGGGGCGGCGAATTGCTTTCTTT.

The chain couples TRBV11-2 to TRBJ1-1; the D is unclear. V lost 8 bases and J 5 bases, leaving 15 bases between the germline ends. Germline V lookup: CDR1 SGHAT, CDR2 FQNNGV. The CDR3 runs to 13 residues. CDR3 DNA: TGTGCCAGCGTCGGAGGCGGGTTTACTGAAGCTTTCTTT. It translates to CASVGGGFTEAFF. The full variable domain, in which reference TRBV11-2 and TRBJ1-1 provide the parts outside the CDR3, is EAGVAQSPRYKIIEKRQSVAFWCNPISGHATLYWYQQILGQGPKLLIQFQNNGVVDDSQLPKDRFSAERLKGVDSTLKIQPAKLEDSAVYLCASVGGGFTEAFFGQGTRLTVV.

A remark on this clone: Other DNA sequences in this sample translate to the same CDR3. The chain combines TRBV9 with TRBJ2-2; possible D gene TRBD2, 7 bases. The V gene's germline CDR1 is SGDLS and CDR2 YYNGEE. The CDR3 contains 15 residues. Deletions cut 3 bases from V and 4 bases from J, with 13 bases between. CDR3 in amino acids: CASSGAGAGTGELFF. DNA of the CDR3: TGTGCCAGCAGCGGGGCGGGGGCGGGCACCGGGGAGCTGTTTTTT.